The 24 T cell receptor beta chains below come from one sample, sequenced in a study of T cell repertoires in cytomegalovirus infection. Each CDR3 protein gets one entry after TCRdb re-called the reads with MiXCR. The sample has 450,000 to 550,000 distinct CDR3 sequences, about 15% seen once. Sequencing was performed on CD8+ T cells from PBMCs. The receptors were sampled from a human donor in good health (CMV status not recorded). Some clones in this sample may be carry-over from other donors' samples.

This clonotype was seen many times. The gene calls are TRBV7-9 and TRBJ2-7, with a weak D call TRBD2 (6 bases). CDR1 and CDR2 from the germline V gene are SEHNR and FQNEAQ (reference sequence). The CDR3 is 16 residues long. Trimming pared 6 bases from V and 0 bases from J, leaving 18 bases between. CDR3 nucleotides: TGTGCCAGCAGTTCCTCGCCATCGGGACTCTCCTACGAGCAGTACTTC. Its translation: CASSSSPSGLSYEQYF.

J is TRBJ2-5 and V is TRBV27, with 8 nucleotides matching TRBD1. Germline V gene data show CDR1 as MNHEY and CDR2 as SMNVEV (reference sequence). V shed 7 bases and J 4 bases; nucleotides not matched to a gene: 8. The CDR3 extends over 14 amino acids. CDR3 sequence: CASTPGQGGETQYF. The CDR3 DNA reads TGTGCCAGCACCCCCGGACAGGGTGGAGAGACCCAGTACTTC.

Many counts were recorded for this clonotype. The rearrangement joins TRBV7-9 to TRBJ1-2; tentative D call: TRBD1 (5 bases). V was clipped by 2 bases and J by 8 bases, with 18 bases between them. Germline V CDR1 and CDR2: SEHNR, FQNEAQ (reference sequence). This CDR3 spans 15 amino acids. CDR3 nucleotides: TGTGCCAGCAGCTTAAGGTCTCAGGGAAAGCAGGGCTACACCTTC. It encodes CASSLRSQGKQGYTF. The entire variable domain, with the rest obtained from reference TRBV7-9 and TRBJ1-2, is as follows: DTGVSQNPRHKITKRGQNVTFRCDPISEHNRLYWYRQTLGQGPEFLTYFQNEAQLEKSRLLSDRFSAERPKGSFSTLEIQRTEQGDSAMYLCASSLRSQGKQGYTFGSGTRLTVV.

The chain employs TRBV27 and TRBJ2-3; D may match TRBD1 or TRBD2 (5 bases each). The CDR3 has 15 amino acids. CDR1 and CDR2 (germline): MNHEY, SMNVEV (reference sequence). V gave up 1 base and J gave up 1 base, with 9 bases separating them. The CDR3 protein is CASSLYWDGTDTQYF. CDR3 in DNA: TGTGCCAGCAGTTTATACTGGGACGGCACAGATACGCAGTATTTT.

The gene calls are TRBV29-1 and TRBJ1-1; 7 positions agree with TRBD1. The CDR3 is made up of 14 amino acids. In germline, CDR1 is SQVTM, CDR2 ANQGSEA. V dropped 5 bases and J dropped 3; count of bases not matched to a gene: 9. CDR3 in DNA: TGCAGCGTTCCCGGGACAGACTTATACACTGAAGCTTTCTTT. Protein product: CSVPGTDLYTEAFF.

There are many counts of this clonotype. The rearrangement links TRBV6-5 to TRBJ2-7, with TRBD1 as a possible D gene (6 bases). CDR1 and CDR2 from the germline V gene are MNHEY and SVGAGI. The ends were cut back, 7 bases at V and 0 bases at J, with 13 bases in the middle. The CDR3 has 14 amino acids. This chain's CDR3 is CASTNRDNSYEQYF. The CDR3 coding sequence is TGTGCCAGCACAAACCGGGACAACTCCTACGAGCAGTACTTC.

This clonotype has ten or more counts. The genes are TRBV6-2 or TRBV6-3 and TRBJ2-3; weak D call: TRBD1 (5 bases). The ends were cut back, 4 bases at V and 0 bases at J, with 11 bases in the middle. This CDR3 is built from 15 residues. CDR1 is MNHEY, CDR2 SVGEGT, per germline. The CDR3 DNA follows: TGTGCCAGCAGTTTGGGGCTTTCTAGCACAGATACGCAGTATTTT. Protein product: CASSLGLSSTDTQYF.

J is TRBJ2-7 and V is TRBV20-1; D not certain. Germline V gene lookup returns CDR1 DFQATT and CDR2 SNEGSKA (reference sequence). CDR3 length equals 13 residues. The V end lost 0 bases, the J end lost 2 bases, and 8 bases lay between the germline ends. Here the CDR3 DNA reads TGCAGTGCTAGAGACACAGACACCTACGAGCAGTACTTC. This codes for CSARDTDTYEQYF.

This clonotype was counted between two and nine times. CDR3 DNA: TGTGCCGGGGGAGGGGAGTACGAGCAGTACTTC. Residues: CAGGGEYEQYF. The gene calls are TRBV10-3 and TRBJ2-7; TRBD2 agrees at 7 bases. After removal of 11 bases from V and 4 bases from J, the junction contained 5 bases not matched to a gene. The germline gives CDR1 ENHRY, CDR2 SYGVKD. The CDR3 consists of 11 residues.

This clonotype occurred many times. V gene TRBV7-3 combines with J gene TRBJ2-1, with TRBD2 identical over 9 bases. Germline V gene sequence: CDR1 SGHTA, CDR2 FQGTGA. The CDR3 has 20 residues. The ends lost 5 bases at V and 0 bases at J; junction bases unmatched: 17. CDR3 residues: CASSRTPKREDLSSYNEQFF. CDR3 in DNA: TGTGCCAGCAGCCGTACACCTAAGCGGGAGGACCTTAGCTCCTACAATGAGCAGTTCTTC.

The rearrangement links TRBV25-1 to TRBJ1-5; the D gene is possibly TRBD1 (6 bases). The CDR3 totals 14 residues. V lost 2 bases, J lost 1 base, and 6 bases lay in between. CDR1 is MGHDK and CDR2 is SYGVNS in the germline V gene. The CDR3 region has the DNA TGTGCCAGCAGTGAACAGGGGAGCAATCAGCCCCAGCATTTT. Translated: CASSEQGSNQPQHF.

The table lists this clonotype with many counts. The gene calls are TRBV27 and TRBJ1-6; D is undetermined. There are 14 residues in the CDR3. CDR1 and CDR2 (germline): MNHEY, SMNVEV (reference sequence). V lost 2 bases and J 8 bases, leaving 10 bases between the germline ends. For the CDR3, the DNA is TGTGCCAGCAGTTTAGACGGCAGCCATTCACCCCTCCACTTT. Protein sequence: CASSLDGSHSPLHF.

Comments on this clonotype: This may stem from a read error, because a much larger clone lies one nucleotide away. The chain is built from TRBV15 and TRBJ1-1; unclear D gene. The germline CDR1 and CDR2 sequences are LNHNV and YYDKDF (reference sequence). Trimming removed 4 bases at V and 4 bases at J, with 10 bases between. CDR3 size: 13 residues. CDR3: CATSISVGTEAFF. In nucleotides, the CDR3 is TGTGCCACCAGCATCTCAGTGGGCACTGAAGCTTTCTTT.

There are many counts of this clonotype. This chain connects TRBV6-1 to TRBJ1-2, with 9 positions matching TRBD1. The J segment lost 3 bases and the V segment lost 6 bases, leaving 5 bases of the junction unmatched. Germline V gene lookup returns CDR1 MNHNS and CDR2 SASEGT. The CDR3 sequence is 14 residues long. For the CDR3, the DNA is TGTGCCAGCAGCGTGGGACAGGGATACTATGGCTACACCTTC. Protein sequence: CASSVGQGYYGYTF.

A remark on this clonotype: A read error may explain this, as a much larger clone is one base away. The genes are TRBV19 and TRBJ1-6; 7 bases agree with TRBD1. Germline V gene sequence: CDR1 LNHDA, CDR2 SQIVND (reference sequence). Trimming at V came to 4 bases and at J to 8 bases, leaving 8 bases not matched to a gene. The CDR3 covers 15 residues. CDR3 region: CASSRVTGRDSPLHF. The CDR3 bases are TGTGCCAGTAGTAGGGTGACAGGGAGGGATTCACCCCTCCACTTT.

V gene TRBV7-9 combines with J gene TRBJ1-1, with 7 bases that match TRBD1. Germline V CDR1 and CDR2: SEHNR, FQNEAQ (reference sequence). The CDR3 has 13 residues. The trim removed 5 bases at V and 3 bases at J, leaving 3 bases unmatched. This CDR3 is CASSRDRDTEAFF. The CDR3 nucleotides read TGTGCCAGCAGCCGCGACAGGGACACTGAAGCTTTCTTT.

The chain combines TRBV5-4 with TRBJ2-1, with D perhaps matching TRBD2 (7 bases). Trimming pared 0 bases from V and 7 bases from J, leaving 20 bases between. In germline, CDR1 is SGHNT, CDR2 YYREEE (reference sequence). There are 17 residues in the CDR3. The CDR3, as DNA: TGTGCCAGCAGCTTGGGTCGGAGGGGGGGCCCCCCTAATGAGCAGTTCTTC. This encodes CASSLGRRGGPPNEQFF.

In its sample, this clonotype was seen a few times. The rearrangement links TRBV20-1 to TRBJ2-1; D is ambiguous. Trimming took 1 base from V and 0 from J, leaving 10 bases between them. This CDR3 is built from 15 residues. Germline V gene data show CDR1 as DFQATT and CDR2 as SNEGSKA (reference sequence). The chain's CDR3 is CSARAKRSSYNEQFF. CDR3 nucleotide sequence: TGCAGTGCTAGAGCCAAAAGGAGCTCCTACAATGAGCAGTTCTTC.

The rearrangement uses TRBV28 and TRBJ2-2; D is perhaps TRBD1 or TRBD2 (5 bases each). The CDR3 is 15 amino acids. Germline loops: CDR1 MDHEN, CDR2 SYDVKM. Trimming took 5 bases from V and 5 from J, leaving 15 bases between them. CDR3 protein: CASSPPSWGTGELFF. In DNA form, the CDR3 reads TGTGCCAGCAGTCCACCAAGTTGGGGGACCGGGGAGCTGTTTTTT.

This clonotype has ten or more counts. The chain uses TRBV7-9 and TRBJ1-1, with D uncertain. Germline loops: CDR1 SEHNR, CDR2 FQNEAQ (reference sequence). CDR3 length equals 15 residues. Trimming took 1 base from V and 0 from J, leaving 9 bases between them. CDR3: CASSLVRGLNTEAFF. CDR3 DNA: TGTGCCAGCAGCTTAGTTCGGGGTTTGAACACTGAAGCTTTCTTT.

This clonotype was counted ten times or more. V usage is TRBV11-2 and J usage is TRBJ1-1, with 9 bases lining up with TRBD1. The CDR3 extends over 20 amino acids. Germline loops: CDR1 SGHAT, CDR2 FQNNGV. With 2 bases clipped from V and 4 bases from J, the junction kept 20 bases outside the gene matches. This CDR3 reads CASSLLTLPGDRAGSTEAFF. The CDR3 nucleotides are TGTGCCAGCAGCTTACTCACCCTACCGGGGGACAGGGCGGGTAGCACTGAAGCTTTCTTT.

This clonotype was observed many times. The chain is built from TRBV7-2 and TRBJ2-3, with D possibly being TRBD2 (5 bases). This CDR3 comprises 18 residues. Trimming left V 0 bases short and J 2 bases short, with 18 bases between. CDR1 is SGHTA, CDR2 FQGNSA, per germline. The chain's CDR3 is CASSLAGVSRRPTDTQYF. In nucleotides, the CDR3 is TGTGCCAGCAGCTTAGCGGGAGTGTCCCGCCGCCCCACAGATACGCAGTATTTT.

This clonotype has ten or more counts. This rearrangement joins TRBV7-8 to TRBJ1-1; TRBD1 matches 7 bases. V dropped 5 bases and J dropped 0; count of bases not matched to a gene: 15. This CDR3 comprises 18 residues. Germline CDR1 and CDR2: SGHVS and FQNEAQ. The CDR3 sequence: CASSPTPTGESVNTEAFF. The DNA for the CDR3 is TGTGCCAGCAGCCCCACCCCTACAGGGGAGTCTGTGAACACTGAAGCTTTCTTT.

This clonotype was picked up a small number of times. The CDR3 reads CSANNRDRINSPLHF. The CDR3 DNA is TGCAGTGCTAACAACCGGGACAGGATTAATTCACCCCTCCACTTT. This chain connects TRBV20-1 to TRBJ1-6, with TRBD1 identical over 8 bases. The CDR3 is made up of 15 amino acids. Trimming at V came to 4 bases and at J to 6 bases, leaving 8 bases not matched to a gene. Germline values: CDR1 DFQATT, CDR2 SNEGSKA (reference sequence).